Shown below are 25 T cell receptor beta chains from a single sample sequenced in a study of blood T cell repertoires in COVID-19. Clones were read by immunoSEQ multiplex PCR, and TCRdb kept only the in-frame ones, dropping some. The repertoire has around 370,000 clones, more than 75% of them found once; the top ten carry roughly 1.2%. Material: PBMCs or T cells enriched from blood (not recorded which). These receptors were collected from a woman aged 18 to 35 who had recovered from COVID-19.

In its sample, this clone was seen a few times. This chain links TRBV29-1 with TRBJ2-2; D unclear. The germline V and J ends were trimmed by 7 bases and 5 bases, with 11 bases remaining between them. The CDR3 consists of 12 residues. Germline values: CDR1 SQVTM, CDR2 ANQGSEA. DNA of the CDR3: TGCAGCGCCGTACAGAAAACCGGGGAGCTGTTTTTT. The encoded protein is CSAVQKTGELFF.

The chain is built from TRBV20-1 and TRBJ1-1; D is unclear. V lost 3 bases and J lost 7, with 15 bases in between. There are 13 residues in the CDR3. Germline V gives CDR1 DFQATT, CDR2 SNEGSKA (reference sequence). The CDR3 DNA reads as TGCAGTGCTAGTTTCGGTACTATTAGTGAAGCTTTCTTT. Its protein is CSASFGTISEAFF.

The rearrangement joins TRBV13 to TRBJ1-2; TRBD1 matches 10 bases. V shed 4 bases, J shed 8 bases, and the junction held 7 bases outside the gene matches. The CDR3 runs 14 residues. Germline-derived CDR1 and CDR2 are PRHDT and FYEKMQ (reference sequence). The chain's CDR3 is CASSSRDRGYGYTF. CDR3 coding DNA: TGTGCCAGCAGCTCGCGGGACAGGGGCTACGGCTACACCTTC.

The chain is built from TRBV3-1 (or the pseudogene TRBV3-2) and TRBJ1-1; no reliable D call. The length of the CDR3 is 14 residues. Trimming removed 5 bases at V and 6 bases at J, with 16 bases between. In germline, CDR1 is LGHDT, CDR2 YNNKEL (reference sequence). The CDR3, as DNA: TGTGCCAGCAGCTCGCGGACTAGAAACGCTGAAGCTTTCTTT. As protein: CASSSRTRNAEAFF.

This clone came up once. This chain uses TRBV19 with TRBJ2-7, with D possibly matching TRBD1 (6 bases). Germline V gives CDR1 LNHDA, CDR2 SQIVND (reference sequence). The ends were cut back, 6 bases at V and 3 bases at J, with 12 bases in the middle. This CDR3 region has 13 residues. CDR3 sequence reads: CASSLQQGYEQYF. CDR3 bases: TGTGCCAGTAGCTTACAACAGGGCTACGAGCAGTACTTC. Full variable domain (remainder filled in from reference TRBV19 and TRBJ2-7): DGGITQSPKYLFRKEGQNVTLSCEQNLNHDAMYWYRQDPGQGLRLIYYSQIVNDFQKGDIAEGYSVSREKKESFPLTVTSAQKNPTAFYLCASSLQQGYEQYFGPGTRLTVT.

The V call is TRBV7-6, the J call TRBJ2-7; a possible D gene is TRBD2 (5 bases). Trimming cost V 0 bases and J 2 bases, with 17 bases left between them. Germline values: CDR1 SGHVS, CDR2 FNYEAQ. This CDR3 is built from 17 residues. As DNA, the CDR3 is TGTGCCAGCAGCTTAGCCGGTCCGGGCGGGCAGCCCTACGAGCAGTACTTC. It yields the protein CASSLAGPGGQPYEQYF.

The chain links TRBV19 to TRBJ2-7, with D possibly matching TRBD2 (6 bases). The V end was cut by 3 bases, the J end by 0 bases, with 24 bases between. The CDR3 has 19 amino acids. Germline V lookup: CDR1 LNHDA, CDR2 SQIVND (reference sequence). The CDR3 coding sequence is TGTGCCAGTAGTATTAGAGGGACTCCCCTTCACTCGAGCTCCTACGAGCAGTACTTC. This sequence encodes CASSIRGTPLHSSSYEQYF.

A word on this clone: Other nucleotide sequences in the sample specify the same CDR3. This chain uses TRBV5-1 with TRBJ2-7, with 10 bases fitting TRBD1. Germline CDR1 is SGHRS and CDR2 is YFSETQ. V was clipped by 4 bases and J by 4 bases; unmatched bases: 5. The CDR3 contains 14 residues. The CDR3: CASSPGQGGYEQYF. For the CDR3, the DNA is TGCGCCAGCAGCCCCGGACAGGGGGGGTACGAGCAGTACTTC.

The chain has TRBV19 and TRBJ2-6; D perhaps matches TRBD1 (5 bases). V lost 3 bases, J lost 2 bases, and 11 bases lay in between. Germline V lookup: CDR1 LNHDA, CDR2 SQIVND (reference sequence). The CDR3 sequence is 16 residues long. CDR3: CASSMGRGAGANVLTF. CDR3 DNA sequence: TGTGCCAGTAGTATGGGGCGAGGCGCTGGGGCCAACGTCCTGACTTTC.

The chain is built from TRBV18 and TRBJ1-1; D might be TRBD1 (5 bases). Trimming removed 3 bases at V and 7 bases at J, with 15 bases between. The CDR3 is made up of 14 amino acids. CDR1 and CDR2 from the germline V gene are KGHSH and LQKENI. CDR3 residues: CASSPIVEGSEAFF. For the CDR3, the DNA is TGTGCCAGCTCACCTATAGTGGAGGGGAGTGAAGCTTTCTTT.

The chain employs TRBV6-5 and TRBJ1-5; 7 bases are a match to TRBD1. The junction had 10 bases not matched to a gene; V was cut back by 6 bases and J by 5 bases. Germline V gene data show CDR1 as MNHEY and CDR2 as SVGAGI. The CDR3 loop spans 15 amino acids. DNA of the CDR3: TGTGCCAGCAGCAGGGGGACGTTGGGGGATCAGCCCCAGCATTTT. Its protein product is CASSRGTLGDQPQHF.

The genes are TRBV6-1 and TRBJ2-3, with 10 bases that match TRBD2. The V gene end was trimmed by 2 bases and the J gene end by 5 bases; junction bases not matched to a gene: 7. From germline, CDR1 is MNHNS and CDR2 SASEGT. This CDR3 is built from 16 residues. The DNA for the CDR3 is TGTGCCAGCAGTGAATCGAGCGGGGGGGCAATAGATACGCAGTATTTT. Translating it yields CASSESSGGAIDTQYF.

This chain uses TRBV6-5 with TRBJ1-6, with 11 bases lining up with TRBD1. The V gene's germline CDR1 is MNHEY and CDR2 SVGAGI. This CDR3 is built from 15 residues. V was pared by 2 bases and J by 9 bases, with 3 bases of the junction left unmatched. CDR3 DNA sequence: TGTGCCAGCAGTTACGCCGGGACAGGGGGTTCACCCCTCCACTTT. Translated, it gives CASSYAGTGGSPLHF.

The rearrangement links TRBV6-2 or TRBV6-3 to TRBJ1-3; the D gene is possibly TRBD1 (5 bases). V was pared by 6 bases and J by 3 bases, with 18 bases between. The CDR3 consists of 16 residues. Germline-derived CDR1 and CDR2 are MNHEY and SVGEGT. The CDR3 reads CASSPPTGRYGNTIYF. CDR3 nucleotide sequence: TGTGCCAGCAGCCCCCCTACAGGACGTTATGGAAACACCATATATTTT.

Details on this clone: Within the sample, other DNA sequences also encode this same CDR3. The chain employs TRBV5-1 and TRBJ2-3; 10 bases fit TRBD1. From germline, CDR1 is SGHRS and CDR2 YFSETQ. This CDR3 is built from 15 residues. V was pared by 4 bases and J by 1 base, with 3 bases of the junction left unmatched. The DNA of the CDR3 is TGCGCCAGCAGCGGAGGACAGGGGGGCACAGATACGCAGTATTTT. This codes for CASSGGQGGTDTQYF.

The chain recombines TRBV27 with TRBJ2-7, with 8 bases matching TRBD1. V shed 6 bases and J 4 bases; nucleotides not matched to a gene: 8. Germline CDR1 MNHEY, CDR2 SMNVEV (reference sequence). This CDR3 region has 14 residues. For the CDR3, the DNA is TGTGCCAGCAGCCCTGACAGGGGTAATTACGAGCAGTACTTC. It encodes CASSPDRGNYEQYF.

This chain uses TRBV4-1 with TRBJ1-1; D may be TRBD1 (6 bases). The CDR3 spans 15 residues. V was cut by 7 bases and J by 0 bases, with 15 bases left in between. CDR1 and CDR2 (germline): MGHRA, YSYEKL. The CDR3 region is CASTTLQGMNTEAFF. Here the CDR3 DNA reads TGCGCCAGCACCACATTACAGGGAATGAACACTGAAGCTTTCTTT.

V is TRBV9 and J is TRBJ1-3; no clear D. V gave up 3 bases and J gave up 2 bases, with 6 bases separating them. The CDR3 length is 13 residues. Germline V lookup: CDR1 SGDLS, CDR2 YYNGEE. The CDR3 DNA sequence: TGTGCCAGCAGCGGAGATGCTGGAAACACCATATATTTT. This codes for CASSGDAGNTIYF.

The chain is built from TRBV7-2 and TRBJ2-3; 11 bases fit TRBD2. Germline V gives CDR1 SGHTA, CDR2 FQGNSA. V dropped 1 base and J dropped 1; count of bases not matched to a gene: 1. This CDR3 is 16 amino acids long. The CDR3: CASSLVAGGRTDTQYF. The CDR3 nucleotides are TGTGCCAGCAGCTTAGTAGCGGGGGGGCGCACAGATACGCAGTATTTT.

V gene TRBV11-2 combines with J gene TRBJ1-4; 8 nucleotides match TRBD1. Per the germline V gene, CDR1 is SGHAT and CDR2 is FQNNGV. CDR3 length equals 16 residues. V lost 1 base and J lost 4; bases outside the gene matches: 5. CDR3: CASSLGDRIINEKLFF. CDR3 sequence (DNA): TGTGCCAGCAGCTTAGGGGACAGGATTATTAATGAAAAACTGTTTTTT.

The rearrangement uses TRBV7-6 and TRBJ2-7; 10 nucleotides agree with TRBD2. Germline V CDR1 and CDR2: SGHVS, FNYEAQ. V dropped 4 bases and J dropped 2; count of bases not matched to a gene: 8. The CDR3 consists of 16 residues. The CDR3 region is CASSSYQRGGAYEQYF. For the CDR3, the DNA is TGTGCCAGCAGCTCCTACCAGCGGGGGGGGGCCTACGAGCAGTACTTC. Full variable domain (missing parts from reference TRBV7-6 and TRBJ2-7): GAGVSQSPRYKVTKRGQDVALRCDPISGHVSLYWYRQALGQGPEFLTYFNYEAQQDKSGLPNDRFSAERPEGSISTLTIQRTEQRDSAMYRCASSSYQRGGAYEQYFGPGTRLTVT.

CDR3 protein: CASSSMGAALDTQYF. CDR3 coding DNA: TGTGCCAGCAGCTCAATGGGGGCGGCATTGGATACGCAGTATTTT. The chain recombines TRBV7-9 with TRBJ2-3, with D possibly matching TRBD1 (6 bases). Germline V gene data show CDR1 as SEHNR and CDR2 as FQNEAQ (reference sequence). V shed 4 bases and J shed 6 bases, with 17 bases lying between them. The CDR3 covers 15 residues. The full variable domain, rest sourced from reference TRBV7-9 and TRBJ2-3, is DTGVSQNPRHKITKRGQNVTFRCDPISEHNRLYWYRQTLGQGPEFLTYFQNEAQLEKSRLLSDRFSAERPKGSFSTLEIQRTEQGDSAMYLCASSSMGAALDTQYFGPGTRLTVL.

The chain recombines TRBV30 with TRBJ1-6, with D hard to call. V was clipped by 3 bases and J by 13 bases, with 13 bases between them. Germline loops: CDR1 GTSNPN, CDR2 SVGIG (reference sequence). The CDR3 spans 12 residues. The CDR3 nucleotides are TGTGCCTGGAGCCTACCCTCGGGGCCCCTCCACTTT. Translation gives CAWSLPSGPLHF. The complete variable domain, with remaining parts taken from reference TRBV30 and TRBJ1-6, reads SQTIHQWPATLVQPVGSPLSLECTVEGTSNPNLYWYRQAAGRGLQLLFYSVGIGQISSEVPQNLSASRPQDRQFILSSKKLLLSDSGFYLCAWSLPSGPLHFGNGTRLTVT.

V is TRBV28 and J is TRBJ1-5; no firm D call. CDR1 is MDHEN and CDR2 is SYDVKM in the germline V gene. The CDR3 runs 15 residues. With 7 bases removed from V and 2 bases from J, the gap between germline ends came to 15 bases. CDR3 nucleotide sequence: TGTGCCAGCATCTCGGAGAGGAGGGGCAATCAGCCCCAGCATTTT. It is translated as CASISERRGNQPQHF. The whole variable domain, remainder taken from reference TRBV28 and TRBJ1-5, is DVKVTQSSRYLVKRTGEKVFLECVQDMDHENMFWYRQDPGLGLRLIYFSYDVKMKEKGDIPEGYSVSREKKERFSLILESASTNQTSMYLCASISERRGNQPQHFGDGTRLSIL.

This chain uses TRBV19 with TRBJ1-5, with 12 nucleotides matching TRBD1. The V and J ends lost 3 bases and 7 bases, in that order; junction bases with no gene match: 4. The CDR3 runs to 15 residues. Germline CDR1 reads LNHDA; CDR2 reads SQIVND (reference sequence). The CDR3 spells CASSIRDRGPQPQHF. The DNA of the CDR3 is TGTGCCAGTAGTATTAGGGACAGGGGGCCCCAGCCCCAGCATTTT.